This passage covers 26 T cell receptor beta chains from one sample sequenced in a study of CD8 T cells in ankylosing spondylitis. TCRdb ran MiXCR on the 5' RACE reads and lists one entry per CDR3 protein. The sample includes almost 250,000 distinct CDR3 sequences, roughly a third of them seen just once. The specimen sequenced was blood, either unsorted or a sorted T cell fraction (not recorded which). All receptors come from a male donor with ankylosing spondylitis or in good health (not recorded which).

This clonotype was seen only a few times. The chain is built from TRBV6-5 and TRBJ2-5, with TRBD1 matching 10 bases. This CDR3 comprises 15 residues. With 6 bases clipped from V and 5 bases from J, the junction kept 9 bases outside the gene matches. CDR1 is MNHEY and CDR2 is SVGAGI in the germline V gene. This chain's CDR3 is CASRLGTGAGETQYF. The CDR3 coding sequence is TGTGCCAGCAGACTCGGGACAGGGGCAGGGGAGACCCAGTACTTC.

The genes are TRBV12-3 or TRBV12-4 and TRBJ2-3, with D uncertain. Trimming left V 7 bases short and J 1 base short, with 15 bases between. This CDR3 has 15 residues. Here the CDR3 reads CASTLLGGGTDTQYF. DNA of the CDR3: TGTGCCAGCACATTACTGGGTGGAGGCACAGATACGCAGTATTTT.

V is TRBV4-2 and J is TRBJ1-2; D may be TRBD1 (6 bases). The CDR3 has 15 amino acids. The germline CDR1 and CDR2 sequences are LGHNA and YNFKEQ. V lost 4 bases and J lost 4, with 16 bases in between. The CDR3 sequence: CASSPTRQDGYGYTF. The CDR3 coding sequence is TGTGCCAGCAGCCCCACACGACAGGATGGCTATGGCTACACCTTC.

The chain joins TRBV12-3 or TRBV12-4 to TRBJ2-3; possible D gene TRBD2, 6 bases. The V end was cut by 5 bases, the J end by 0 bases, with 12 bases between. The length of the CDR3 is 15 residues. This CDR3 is CASSPRDFSTDTQYF. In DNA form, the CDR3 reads TGTGCCAGCAGTCCAAGGGACTTTAGCACAGATACGCAGTATTTT.

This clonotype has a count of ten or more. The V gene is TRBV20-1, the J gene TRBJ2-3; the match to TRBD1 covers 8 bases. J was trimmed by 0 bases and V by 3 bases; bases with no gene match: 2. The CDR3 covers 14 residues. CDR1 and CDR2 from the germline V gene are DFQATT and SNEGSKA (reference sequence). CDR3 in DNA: TGCAGTGCTAGTTGGACAGGGAGCACAGATACGCAGTATTTT. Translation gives CSASWTGSTDTQYF.

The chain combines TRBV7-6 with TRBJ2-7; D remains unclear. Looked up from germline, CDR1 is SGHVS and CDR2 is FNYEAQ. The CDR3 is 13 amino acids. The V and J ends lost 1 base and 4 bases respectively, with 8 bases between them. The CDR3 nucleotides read TGTGCCAGCAGCTTAGGCGCAGAATACGAGCAGTACTTC. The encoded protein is CASSLGAEYEQYF.

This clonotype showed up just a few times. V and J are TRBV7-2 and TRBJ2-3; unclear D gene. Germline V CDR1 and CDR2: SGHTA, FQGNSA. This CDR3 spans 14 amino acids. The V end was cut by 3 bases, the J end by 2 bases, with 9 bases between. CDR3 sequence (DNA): TGTGCCAGCAGCTTTTACGGCCACACAGATACGCAGTATTTT. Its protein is CASSFYGHTDTQYF.

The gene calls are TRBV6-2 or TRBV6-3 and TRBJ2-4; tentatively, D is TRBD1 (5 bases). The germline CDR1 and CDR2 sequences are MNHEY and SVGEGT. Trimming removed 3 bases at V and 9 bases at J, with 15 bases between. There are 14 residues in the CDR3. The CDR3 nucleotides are TGTGCCAGCAGTTATCAAACAGGAGTGAGCATTCAGTACTTC. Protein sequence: CASSYQTGVSIQYF.

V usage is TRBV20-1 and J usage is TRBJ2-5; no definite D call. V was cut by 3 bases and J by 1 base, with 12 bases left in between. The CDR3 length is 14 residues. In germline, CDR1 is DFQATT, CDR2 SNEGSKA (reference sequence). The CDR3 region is CSASPTAIQETQYF. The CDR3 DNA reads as TGCAGTGCTAGTCCCACAGCGATCCAAGAGACCCAGTACTTC.

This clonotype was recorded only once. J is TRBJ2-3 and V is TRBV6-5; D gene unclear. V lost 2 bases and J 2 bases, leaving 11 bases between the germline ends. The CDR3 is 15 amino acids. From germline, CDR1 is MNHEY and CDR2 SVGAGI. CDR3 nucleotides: TGTGCCAGCAGTTACAACCTCGCCCCCACAGATACGCAGTATTTT. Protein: CASSYNLAPTDTQYF.

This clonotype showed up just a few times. The CDR3 sequence: CASSSLHEGYEQYF. CDR3 nucleotide sequence: TGTGCCAGCAGCTCCCTCCATGAGGGTTACGAGCAGTACTTC. The genes are TRBV7-6 and TRBJ2-7; TRBD2 is a possible D gene (5 bases). CDR1 and CDR2 (germline): SGHVS, FNYEAQ. Trimming left V 4 bases short and J 4 bases short, with 14 bases between. The length of the CDR3 is 14 residues.

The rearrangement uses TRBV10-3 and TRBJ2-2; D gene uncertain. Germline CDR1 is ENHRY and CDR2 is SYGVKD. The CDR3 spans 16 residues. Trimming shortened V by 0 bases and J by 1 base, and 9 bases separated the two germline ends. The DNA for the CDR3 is TGTGCCATCAGTGAGTCGGGTCCAGTGAACACCGGGGAGCTGTTTTTT. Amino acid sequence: CAISESGPVNTGELFF.

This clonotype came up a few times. The CDR3 nucleotides are TGCAGTGCCACAAAGGATTCCCCCTACGAGCAGTACTTC. Protein: CSATKDSPYEQYF. This chain connects TRBV20-1 to TRBJ2-7, with D hard to call. Trimming cost V 6 bases and J 2 bases, with 14 bases left between them. In germline, CDR1 is DFQATT, CDR2 SNEGSKA (reference sequence). The CDR3 covers 13 residues.

CDR3 amino acids: CASSPGQYTGELFF. The CDR3 DNA reads TGTGCCAGCAGCCCTGGACAGTACACCGGGGAGCTGTTTTTT. The chain uses TRBV9 and TRBJ2-2; tentative D call: TRBD1 (6 bases). The V gene lost 4 bases and the J gene lost 3 bases, with 10 bases spanning the gap. Germline CDR1 reads SGDLS; CDR2 reads YYNGEE. The CDR3 length is 14 residues.

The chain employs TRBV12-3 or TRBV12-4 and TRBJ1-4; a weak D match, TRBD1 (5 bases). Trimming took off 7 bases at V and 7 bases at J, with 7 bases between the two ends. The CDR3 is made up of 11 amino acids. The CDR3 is CASTGGEKLFF. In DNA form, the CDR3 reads TGTGCCAGCACGGGGGGTGAAAAACTGTTTTTT.

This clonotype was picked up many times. The CDR3 spells CSVVSASDSYEQYF. For the CDR3, the DNA is TGCAGCGTTGTTAGTGCTAGCGATTCCTACGAGCAGTACTTC. V gene TRBV29-1 combines with J gene TRBJ2-7; tentative D call: TRBD2 (6 bases). This CDR3 is 14 amino acids long. CDR1 SQVTM and CDR2 ANQGSEA come from the germline V gene. V gave up 4 bases and J gave up 1 base, with 14 bases separating them.

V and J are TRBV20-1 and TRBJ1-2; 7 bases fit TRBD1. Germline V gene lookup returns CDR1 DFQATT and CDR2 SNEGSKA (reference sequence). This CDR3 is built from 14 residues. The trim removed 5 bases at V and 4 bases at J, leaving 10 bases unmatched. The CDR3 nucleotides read TGCAGTGCTCCTAACTTGGACAGGAGCTATGGCTACACCTTC. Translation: CSAPNLDRSYGYTF.

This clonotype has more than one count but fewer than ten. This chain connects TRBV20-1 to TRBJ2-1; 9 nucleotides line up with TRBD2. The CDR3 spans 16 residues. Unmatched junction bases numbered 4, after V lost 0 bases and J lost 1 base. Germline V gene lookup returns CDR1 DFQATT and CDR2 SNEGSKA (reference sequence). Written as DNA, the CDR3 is TGCAGTGCTAGAGACTATAGCGGGGGTTCCTACAATGAGCAGTTCTTC. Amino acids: CSARDYSGGSYNEQFF.

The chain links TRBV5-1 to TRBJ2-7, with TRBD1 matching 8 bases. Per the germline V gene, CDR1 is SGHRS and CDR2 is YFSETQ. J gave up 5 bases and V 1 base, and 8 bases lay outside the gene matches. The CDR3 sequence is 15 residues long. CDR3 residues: CASSLSPTGVDEQYF. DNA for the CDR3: TGCGCCAGCAGCTTGAGCCCGACAGGGGTGGACGAGCAGTACTTC.

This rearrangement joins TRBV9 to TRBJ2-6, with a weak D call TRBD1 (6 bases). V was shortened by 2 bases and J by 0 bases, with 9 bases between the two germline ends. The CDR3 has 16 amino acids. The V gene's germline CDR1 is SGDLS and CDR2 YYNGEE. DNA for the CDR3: TGTGCCAGCAGCGTCGGGACAACCTCTGGGGCCAACGTCCTGACTTTC. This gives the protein CASSVGTTSGANVLTF.

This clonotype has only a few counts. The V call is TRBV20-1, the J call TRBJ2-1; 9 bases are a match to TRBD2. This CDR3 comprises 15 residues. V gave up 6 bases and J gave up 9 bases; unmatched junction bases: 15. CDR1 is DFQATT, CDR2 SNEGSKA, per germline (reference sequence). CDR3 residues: CSAPRGAGGQIEQFF. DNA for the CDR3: TGCAGTGCCCCCCGGGGGGCGGGGGGGCAGATTGAGCAGTTCTTC.

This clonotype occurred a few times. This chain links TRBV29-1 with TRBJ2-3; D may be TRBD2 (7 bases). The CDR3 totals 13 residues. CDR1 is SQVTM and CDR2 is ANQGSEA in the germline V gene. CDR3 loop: CILGEGGTDTQYF. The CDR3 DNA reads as TGCATCCTGGGGGAGGGGGGCACAGATACGCAGTATTTT.

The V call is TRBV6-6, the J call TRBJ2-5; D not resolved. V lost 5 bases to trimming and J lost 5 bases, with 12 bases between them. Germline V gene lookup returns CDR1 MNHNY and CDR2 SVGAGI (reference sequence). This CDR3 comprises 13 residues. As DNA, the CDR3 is TGTGCCAGCAGTGGGCCTCAAGGGGAGACCCAGTACTTC. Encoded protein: CASSGPQGETQYF.

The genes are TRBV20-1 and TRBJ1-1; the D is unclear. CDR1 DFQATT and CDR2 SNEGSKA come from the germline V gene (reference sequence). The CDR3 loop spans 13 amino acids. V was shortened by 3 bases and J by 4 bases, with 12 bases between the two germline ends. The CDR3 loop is CSARGGEGTEAFF. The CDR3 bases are TGCAGTGCTAGGGGTGGAGAGGGCACTGAAGCTTTCTTT.

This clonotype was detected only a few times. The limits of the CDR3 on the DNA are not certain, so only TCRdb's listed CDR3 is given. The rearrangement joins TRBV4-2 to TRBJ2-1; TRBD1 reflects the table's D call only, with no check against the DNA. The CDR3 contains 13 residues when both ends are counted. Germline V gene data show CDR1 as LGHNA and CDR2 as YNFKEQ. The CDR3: CASSQVATGSHFF.

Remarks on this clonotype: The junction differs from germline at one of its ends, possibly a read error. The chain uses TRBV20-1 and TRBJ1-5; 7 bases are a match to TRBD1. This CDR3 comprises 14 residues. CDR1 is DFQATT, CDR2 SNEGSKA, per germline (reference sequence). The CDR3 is CSARGQDNNQPQHF. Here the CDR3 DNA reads TGCAGTGCCAGAGGACAGGACAATAATCAGCCCCAGCATTTT.